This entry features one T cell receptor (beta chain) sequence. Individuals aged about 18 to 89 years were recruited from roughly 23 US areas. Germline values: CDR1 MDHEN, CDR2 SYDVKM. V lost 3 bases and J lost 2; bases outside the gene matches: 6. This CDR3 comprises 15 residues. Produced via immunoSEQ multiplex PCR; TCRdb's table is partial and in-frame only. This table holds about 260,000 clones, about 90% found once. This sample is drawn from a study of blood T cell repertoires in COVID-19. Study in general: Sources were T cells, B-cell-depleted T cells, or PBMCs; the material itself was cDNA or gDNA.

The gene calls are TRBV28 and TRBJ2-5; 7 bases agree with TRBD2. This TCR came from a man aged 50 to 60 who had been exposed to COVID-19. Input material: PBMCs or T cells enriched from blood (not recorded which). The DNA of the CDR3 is TGTGCCAGCAGTTTTTTGGGGGAGGGGCAAGAGACCCAGTACTTC. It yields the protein CASSFLGEGQETQYF.